This T cell receptor (beta chain) was observed in a study of T cells after yellow fever vaccination (dated by TCRdb to between 2018 and 2021). Notes on the research overall: The SMART-Seq v4 Ultra Low Input RNA kit was used to prepare libraries from fractions with low cell numbers. Two healthy male donors made up the cohort, one aged 18 to 29 years and the other aged 30 to 39 years. To follow T-cell clones before and after primary and booster YFV17D yellow fever vaccination, bulk TCR alpha and beta repertoires were sequenced over time. Blood samples were taken at several timepoints before and after primary and secondary immunization, and bulk PBMC replicates and cell subsets were isolated. The study at large found these results: Because only a couple of donors were included in the study, the extent to which the findings can be generalized is limited. Most clones expanded after primary vaccination (almost 98% of CD4 and roughly 90% of CD8) were re-detected after the booster, suggesting that broad memory maintenance occurred. The secondary T-cell response was weaker than the primary response but faster, peaking on day 5 instead of day 15. Computational filtering was required because FACS-sorted repertoires could contain abundant contaminating clonotypes from the bulk population. A small fraction of clonotypes showed up in both the CD4 and CD8 compartments, probably as a result of convergent recombination.

What the treatment or condition label conveys for this sample: live attenuated yellow fever vaccine strain. Two biological replicates of bulk PBMCs were collected at each blood-draw timepoint. PBMCs were isolated from peripheral blood using a standard Ficoll-Paque protocol. TriZol was used to extract RNA from bulk PBMCs, CD4 and CD8 fractions, and dextramer-positive and dextramer-negative fractions. Including cysteine and phenylalanine, the CDR3 has 15 amino acids. The DNA shown is the 45-base CDR3, in frame from base 1. Cut back by 10 bases and 0 bases, the V and J ends lie 19 bases apart. Based on the germline V gene, the CDR1 and CDR2 sequences are MNHNS and SASEGT. TCR cDNA was made using 5'RACE template switching, a step that added a universal primer site and unique molecular identifiers. cDNA synthesis was primed from both the TCR alpha and TCR beta constant segments. Libraries were amplified in two PCR steps, with sample barcodes and sequencing adapters added in the second step. Sequencing of libraries was done on Illumina HiSeq 2500 (2x100 bp) or NovaSeq (2x150 bp). The authors processed their data as follows. MIGEC handled demultiplexing of reads and collapsing into UMI consensus sequences, while MiXCR performed V(D)J alignment. Using edgeR on replicate PBMC samples, clonotypes were called vaccine-responding if FDR was below 0.01 and the log2 fold change was above 5 up to day 15. Each bulk clonotype was labeled CD4 or CD8 based on which sequenced repertoire, CD4 or CD8, contained the clonotype at higher abundance. The raw public reads went through TCRdb reprocessing: fastp at Q25, MiXCR clone calling, in-frame beta chains kept. A single entry per CDR3 protein holds the most common genes and DNA from its merged rows. These V and J calls rely on TCRdb rather than the paper's analysis. The sample contains 500,000 to 650,000 distinct CDR3 sequences, around an eighth of them found a single time. The ten biggest clones cover 15% of the sample.

This clonotype was found a few times. What this receptor recognizes is not known. Nothing much larger sits one base from this clone, and base qualities are not available. The input for sequencing was PBMCs, taken on the day of the yellow fever booster vaccination. Rearrangement joined TRBV6-1 to TRBJ2-7; the D gene could be TRBD1 or TRBD2, each one agreeing over 6 bases. This sequence was found in a man between 25 and 39 years old who received the YFV17D yellow fever vaccine. The bases are TGTGCCACCAACCCGGGGGACATTAGCTCCTACGAGCAGTACTTC. This codes for CATNPGDISSYEQYF.